This is a list of T cell receptor beta chains from one sample in a study of OX40 agonist ivuxolimab in advanced cancers. The assay was immunoSEQ multiplex PCR, and TCRdb's table has in-frame clones only and misses some. Counted here are tens of thousands of clones, around 80% occurring once; the ten biggest clones make up about 6.8%. The material sequenced was CD4+ or CD8+ T cells sorted from blood, taken in a trial of the OX40 agonist ivuxolimab. Source of these receptors: an adult with an advanced solid tumor such as melanoma, head and neck, liver or kidney cancer. Each CDR3 is given with its conserved first and last residue. A D gene is named only where the DNA matches it firmly. Clone size is stated in some rows and not others, as once, few, many or a class when expanded.

clone size	D gene	V gene	J gene	CDR3 protein	CDR3 DNA
.	.	TRBV7-8	TRBJ2-7	CASSLRSYSYEQYF	TGTGCCAGCAGCTTACGCAGTTACTCCTACGAGCAGTACTTC
.	TRBD2	TRBV6-5	TRBJ2-7	CASSYSFSGGYEQYF	TGTGCCAGCAGTTACTCGTTTAGCGGGGGCTACGAGCAGTACTTC
.	.	TRBV1	TRBJ2-7	CTSSQVTSGRGGQQYF	TGCACCAGCAGCCAAGTAACTAGCGGGAGGGGTGGGCAGCAGTACTTC
.	TRBD1	TRBV4-1	TRBJ1-3	CASSQEGQGRSTGNTIYF	TGCGCCAGCAGCCAAGAGGGACAGGGGCGCTCGACTGGAAACACCATATATTTT
.	.	TRBV18	TRBJ2-7	CASSPTDSYEQYF	TGTGCCAGCTCACCAACAGACTCCTACGAGCAGTACTTC
.	.	TRBV27	TRBJ1-1	CASKTGGTLGTEAFF	TGTGCCAGCAAAACCGGCGGGACCCTGGGGACTGAAGCTTTCTTT
.	.	TRBV18	TRBJ2-7	CASSLGTYEQYF	TGTGCCAGCTCACTCGGGACCTACGAGCAGTACTTC
.	TRBD1	TRBV2	TRBJ1-5	CASTEKDRDQPQHF	TGTGCCAGCACCGAAAAGGACAGGGACCAGCCCCAGCATTTT
.	.	TRBV29-1	TRBJ2-2	CSVVEGAGELFF	TGCAGCGTTGTGGAGGGCGCGGGGGAGCTGTTTTTT
.	.	TRBV5-4	TRBJ2-1	CASSPRNSDNEQFF	TGTGCCAGCAGCCCCAGAAACAGCGACAATGAGCAGTTCTTC
.	.	TRBV2	TRBJ2-7	CASSDNLLPYEQYF	TGTGCCAGCAGTGATAACCTCCTCCCCTACGAGCAGTACTTC
.	.	TRBV2	TRBJ2-7	CASRKTDSSYEQYF	TGTGCCAGCAGAAAGACAGACAGCTCCTACGAGCAGTACTTC
.	.	TRBV30	TRBJ2-4	CAWSVLGVRNIQYF	TGTGCCTGGAGTGTATTAGGGGTACGGAACATTCAGTACTTC
.	TRBD2	TRBV19	TRBJ2-1	CASSIAAAGGSYNEQFF	TGTGCCAGTAGTATAGCAGCAGCGGGAGGGTCCTACAATGAGCAGTTCTTC
.	.	TRBV30	TRBJ1-3	CAWSVQGSRNTIYF	TGTGCCTGGAGTGTGCAGGGATCAAGAAACACCATATATTTT
.	TRBD2	TRBV19	TRBJ2-3	CASSILLAGHTDTQYF	TGTGCCAGTAGTATATTACTAGCGGGACACACAGATACGCAGTATTTT
medium-sized	.	TRBV23-1	TRBJ2-7	CARGWPGRSYEQYF	TGCGCCAGGGGGTGGCCGGGCAGATCCTACGAGCAGTACTTC
once	.	TRBV15	TRBJ2-7	CATSRDIDGEQYF	TGTGCCACCAGCAGAGATATAGACGGTGAGCAGTACTTC
few	.	TRBV29-1	TRBJ1-1	CSARPGWGMNTEAFF	TGCAGCGCCCGTCCTGGGTGGGGCATGAACACTGAAGCTTTCTTT
.	.	TRBV18	TRBJ2-7	CASSPPSVTYEQYF	TGTGCCAGCTCACCACCGTCAGTTACCTACGAGCAGTACTTC
.	TRBD1	TRBV28	TRBJ2-7	CASSPPGQGDYEQYF	TGTGCCAGCAGCCCCCCGGGACAGGGGGACTACGAGCAGTACTTC
.	.	TRBV4-3	TRBJ2-5	CASSQVVGDGETQYF	TGCGCCAGCAGCCAGGTGGTGGGGGATGGCGAGACCCAGTACTTC
.	.	TRBV4-1	TRBJ2-7	CASSQQGLGSYEQYF	TGCGCCAGCAGCCAGCAGGGGTTAGGCTCCTACGAGCAGTACTTC
once	.	TRBV20-1	TRBJ2-1	CSASINNEQFF	TGCAGTGCTTCCATAAACAATGAGCAGTTCTTC
.	TRBD1	TRBV25-1	TRBJ2-1	CASSDRDRGWNEQFF	TGTGCCAGCAGTGACCGGGACAGGGGTTGGAATGAGCAGTTCTTC
few	.	TRBV5-1	TRBJ1-6	CASRAKESPYNSPLHF	TGCGCCAGCAGGGCGAAGGAGTCCCCCTATAATTCACCCCTCCACTTT
once	TRBD1	TRBV4-3	TRBJ1-2	CASSQPQITGTADGYTF	TGCGCCAGCAGCCAACCTCAGATCACCGGGACAGCGGATGGCTACACCTTC
.	.	TRBV10-3	TRBJ1-5	CAISGVIREPQHF	TGTGCCATCAGTGGTGTAATCAGGGAGCCCCAGCATTTT
.	.	TRBV7-2	TRBJ1-4	CASSLGLAEKLFF	TGTGCCAGCAGCTTGGGACTTGCGGAAAAACTGTTTTTT
.	.	TRBV6-5	TRBJ2-3	CASSWRPATDTQYF	TGTGCCAGCAGTTGGCGGCCAGCCACAGATACGCAGTATTTT
.	TRBD2	TRBV10-1	TRBJ2-7	CASSESGRAPYEQYF	TGCGCCAGCAGTGAAAGCGGGAGGGCCCCCTACGAGCAGTACTTC
.	TRBD1	TRBV6-5	TRBJ2-7	CASSANRGRYEQYF	TGTGCCAGCAGCGCCAACAGGGGGCGCTACGAGCAGTACTTC
.	.	TRBV7-8	TRBJ1-5	CASWGGISNQPQHF	TGTGCCAGCTGGGGGGGGATTAGCAATCAGCCCCAGCATTTT
.	TRBD1	TRBV2	TRBJ2-7	CASRGDSTYEQYF	TGTGCCAGCAGGGGGGACAGTACCTACGAGCAGTACTTC
few	.	TRBV7-2	TRBJ2-3	CASSLTGEGVTDTQYF	TGTGCCAGCAGCTTAACAGGGGAGGGGGTCACAGATACGCAGTATTTT
medium-sized	.	TRBV18	TRBJ2-7	CASSPSAGAYEQYF	TGTGCCAGCTCACCATCAGCAGGGGCCTACGAGCAGTACTTC
.	.	TRBV5-6	TRBJ1-5	CASSLAMNQPQHF	TGTGCCAGCAGCTTGGCTATGAATCAGCCCCAGCATTTT
.	.	TRBV27	TRBJ1-1	CASSVWGANEAFF	TGTGCCAGCAGCGTTTGGGGGGCTAATGAAGCTTTCTTT
.	.	TRBV19	TRBJ1-2	CASSRTDGLVRYGYTF	TGTGCCAGTAGTAGAACCGACGGGCTAGTGCGCTATGGCTACACCTTC
.	TRBD2	TRBV11-2	TRBJ2-1	CASSPSGAYNEQFF	TGTGCCAGCAGTCCTAGCGGAGCCTACAATGAGCAGTTCTTC
.	.	TRBV4-1	TRBJ1-6	CASSQAQGRMNSPLHF	TGCGCCAGCAGCCAAGCTCAGGGACGGATGAATTCACCCCTCCACTTT
.	.	TRBV19	TRBJ2-1	CASSISAGLNEQFF	TGTGCCAGTAGTATAAGTGCGGGATTGAATGAGCAGTTCTTC
.	.	TRBV7-2	TRBJ1-1	CASSLVSGNTEAFF	TGTGCCAGCAGCTTAGTTTCAGGAAACACTGAAGCTTTCTTT
.	TRBD2	TRBV5-4	TRBJ2-7	CASSLLAGGSYEQYF	TGTGCCAGCAGCTTGTTAGCGGGAGGCTCCTACGAGCAGTACTTC
once	.	TRBV9	TRBJ1-2	CASSESSPAGGGGYTF	TGTGCCAGCAGCGAGTCCTCACCGGCTGGAGGGGGGGGCTACACCTTC
.	.	TRBV20-1	TRBJ2-7	CSAGSRYF	TGCAGTGCCGGGAGTCGGTACTTC
.	.	TRBV6-4	TRBJ2-7	CASSDSFQDPIILYEQYF	TGTGCCAGCAGTGACTCGTTTCAGGACCCTATTATACTCTACGAGCAGTACTTC
.	.	TRBV27	TRBJ2-5	CASTDSGEQETQYF	TGTGCCAGCACCGACTCCGGGGAGCAAGAGACCCAGTACTTC
.	.	TRBV27	TRBJ2-2	CASSWQPNTGELFF	TGTGCCAGCAGTTGGCAGCCGAACACCGGGGAGCTGTTTTTT